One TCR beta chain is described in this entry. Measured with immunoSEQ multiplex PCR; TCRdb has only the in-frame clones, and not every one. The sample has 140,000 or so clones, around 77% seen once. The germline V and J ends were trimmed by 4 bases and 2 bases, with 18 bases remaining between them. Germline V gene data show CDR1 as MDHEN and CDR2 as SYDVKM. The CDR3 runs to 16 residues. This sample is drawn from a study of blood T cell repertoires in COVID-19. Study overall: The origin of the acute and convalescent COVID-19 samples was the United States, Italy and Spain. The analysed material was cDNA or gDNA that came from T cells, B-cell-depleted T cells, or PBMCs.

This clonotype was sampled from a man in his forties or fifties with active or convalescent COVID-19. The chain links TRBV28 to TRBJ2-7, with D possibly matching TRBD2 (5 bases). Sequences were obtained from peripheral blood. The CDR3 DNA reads TGTGCCAGCAGTTCAACGTACGGGGTCGGCCCCTACGAGCAGTACTTC. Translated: CASSSTYGVGPYEQYF.